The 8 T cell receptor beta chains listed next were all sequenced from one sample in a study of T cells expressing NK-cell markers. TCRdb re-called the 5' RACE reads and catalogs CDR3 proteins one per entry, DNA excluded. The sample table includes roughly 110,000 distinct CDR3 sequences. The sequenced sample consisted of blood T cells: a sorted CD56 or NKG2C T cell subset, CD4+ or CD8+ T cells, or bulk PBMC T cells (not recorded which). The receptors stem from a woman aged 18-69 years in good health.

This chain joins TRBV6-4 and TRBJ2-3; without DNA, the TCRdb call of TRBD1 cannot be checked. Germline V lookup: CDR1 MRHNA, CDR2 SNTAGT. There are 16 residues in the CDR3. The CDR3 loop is CASSDSSGTGADTQYF.

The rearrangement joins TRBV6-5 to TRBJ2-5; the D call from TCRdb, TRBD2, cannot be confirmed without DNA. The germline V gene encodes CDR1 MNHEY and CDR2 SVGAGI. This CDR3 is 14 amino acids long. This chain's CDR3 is CASSYRLAGETQYF.

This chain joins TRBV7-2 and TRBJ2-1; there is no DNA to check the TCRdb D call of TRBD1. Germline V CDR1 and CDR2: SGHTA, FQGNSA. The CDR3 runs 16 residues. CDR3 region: CASSLGGGGTFNEQFF.

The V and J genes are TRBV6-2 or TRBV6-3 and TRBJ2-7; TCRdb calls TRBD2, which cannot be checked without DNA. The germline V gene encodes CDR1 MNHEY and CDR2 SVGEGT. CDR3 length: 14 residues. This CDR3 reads CASSYGLAGYEQYF.

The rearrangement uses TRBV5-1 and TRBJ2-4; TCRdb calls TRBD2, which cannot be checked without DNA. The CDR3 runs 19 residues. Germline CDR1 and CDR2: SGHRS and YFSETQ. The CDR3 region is CASSRRFRTSGLAKNIQYF. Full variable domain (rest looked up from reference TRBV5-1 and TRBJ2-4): KAGVTQTPRYLIKTRGQQVTLSCSPISGHRSVSWYQQTPGQGLQFLFEYFSETQRNKGNFPGRFSGRQFSNSRSEMNVSTLELGDSALYLCASSRRFRTSGLAKNIQYFGAGTRLSVL.

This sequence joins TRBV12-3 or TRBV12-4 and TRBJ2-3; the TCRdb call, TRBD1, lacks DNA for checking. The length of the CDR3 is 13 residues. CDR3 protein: CASTPGGSDTQYF.

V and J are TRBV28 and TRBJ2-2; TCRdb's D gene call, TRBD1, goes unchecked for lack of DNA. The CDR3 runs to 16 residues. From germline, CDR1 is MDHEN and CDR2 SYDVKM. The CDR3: CASSSAGDVLVGELFF.

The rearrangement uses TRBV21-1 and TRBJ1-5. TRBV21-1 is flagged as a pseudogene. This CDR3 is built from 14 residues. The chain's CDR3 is CASSVRSRLWPQHF.